The sequence of this T cell receptor beta chain was determined in a study of cytomegalovirus exposure and HLA in healthy donors (dated by TCRdb to about 2017). Context from the whole study: According to an earlier analysis of several hundred of the donors, 150 million to 200 million T cells yielded roughly 110 million unique TCR beta sequences and about 300 Gb of sequence data. Around 320 gigabases of sequencing data and 70 million to 100 million unique TCR sequences were included in an early release covering several hundred HLA-typed donors. Of the 398 genotyped donors, over 80% were placed in the genetic ancestry cluster associated with self-reported Caucasian donors. The study aimed to test whether cataloging public T cell receptors could reveal signatures of past pathogen exposure. Using immunosequencing, the study profiled T cell repertoires from fewer than 850 subjects and related those repertoires to cytomegalovirus serostatus. In addition to the first cohort of roughly 700 subjects, a separate validation cohort of approximately 110 different subjects was used. To predict cytomegalovirus infection status, the study combined high-throughput TCR immunosequencing, statistical association of individual TCRs with disease status, and machine learning. A later analysis re-examined previously published TCR beta repertoires from roughly 650 donors and added high-resolution HLA genotyping to investigate patterns of TCR occurrence. Rather than using new phenotypic data, the later analysis identified candidate immune exposures from TCR beta sequences and from how often those sequences occurred across donors. In an earlier analysis of about 590 of the donors, high-throughput TCR beta sequencing was used to judge whether each TCR beta V gene segment behaved as functional or pseudogenic. Donor age, sex, ethnicity and CMV serostatus were collected together with the repertoire data. In a later genetic analysis, genome-wide SNP genotypes for 398 of the 666 donors were used, and that subset was treated as a discovery cohort. Every discovery cohort repertoire had been produced on one sequencing platform. HLA typing included class I and class II loci at four-digit resolution. The number of typed donors differed by locus: 629-630 for A, B, C, DRB1 and DQB1; some 500 for DQA1; some 590 for DPA1; and some 430 for DPB1. Because of strong linkage in the cohort, roughly five DR-DQ haplotypes were treated as single units for association and clustering. Across 300 to 400 genotyped donors of the cohort, an average of roughly 200,000 unique TCR beta nucleotide sequences per donor were sequenced, and 15% to 20% of those sequences were non-productive. Points the paper makes about the study in general: A cluster of highly shared sequence variants was judged likely to be a technical artifact of the sequencing pipeline. In a later analysis, 16,951 TCR beta sequences were associated with specific HLA alleles at a false discovery rate of 0.05. This cohort had only TCR beta chains sequenced, and the lack of alpha or paired-chain data limited which features could be detected. A further reported finding was that TCR beta sequences accurately predicted the HLA-A and HLA-B alleles for most subjects in the first cohort. A later genetic analysis reported fewer N-insertions in productive TCRs among donors in an Asian-associated ancestry cluster than the approximately 670-donor mean. The presence/absence analyses assumed that sequencing depth was roughly uniform across donors, and that assumption may not be true. Strong co-occurrence of HLA alleles, especially DR and DQ, made assigning TCR associations to individual alleles difficult. Because counts were too low, fewer than 20 rarely observed V segments, including chromosome 9 orphons, were excluded from the earlier analysis of 587 of the donors. In a later analysis, several top co-occurrence clusters were reported to appear linked to parvovirus B19, influenza, CMV and Epstein-Barr virus. A later genetic analysis associated a missense DCLRE1C variant with V-gene and J-gene trimming of TCR beta chains, and an independent cohort replicated the association. In an earlier analysis of some 550 of the donors, most TCR beta V segments were observed in productive rearrangements about 90% or about 30% of the time, broadly matching IMGT annotations. A later analysis found that TCR association rates varied across HLA loci, with DRB1 alleles showing the most associated TCRs and HLA-C alleles the fewest. The study listed 164 TCR beta chains as associated with cytomegalovirus. Most CMV-associated TCR beta chains appeared to be HLA-restricted in a later analysis, and the HLA associations seemed to be driven largely by CMV exposure. It was suggested by the authors that the approach could potentially be generalized to other disease states and immunological phenotypes. In a later analysis, HLA-associated TCR beta chains were found to be more clonally expanded and to have lower generation probabilities than equally common non-associated chains. In both the original and validation cohorts, the classifier was reported to diagnose cytomegalovirus status with high specificity and sensitivity. In vitro tests confirmed that a few of the cytomegalovirus-associated TCR beta chains recognize cytomegalovirus antigens. The only immune exposure information available for the cohort was CMV serostatus. Because HLA typing was missing for some donors at each locus, association tests included only the typed subset. Some IMGT-functional V segments, including TRBV6-2 and TRBV6-3, could not be told apart with the 87-base-pair reads, so those segments were excluded. Correlated functional status among segregating V segments might be attributable to linkage disequilibrium, but an unknown experimental factor could not be ruled out. Most TCR sequences were observed very rarely across donors, whereas some public TCRs were present in many individuals.

Turning to this clone: Its binding antigen is unknown. Base qualities were left out, and no much larger clone turns up one base away.

The cohort was made up of about 610 healthy bone marrow donors. At the time of sampling, all cohort members were nominally healthy, though unrecorded immune exposures were likely present. The donor was CMV seronegative and belonged to the group of around 350 seronegative cohort members. Each donor provided a peripheral blood sample, and peripheral blood mononuclear cells were used for TCR beta sequencing. The Qiagen DNeasy Blood Extraction Kit was used to extract genomic DNA from the blood cell samples. Germline trimming: 5 bases from V, 1 base from J; junction bases outside gene matches: 5. From cysteine to phenylalanine, the CDR3 is 15 amino acids long. Here the CDR3 DNA is all that survives: 45 bases in frame from base 1. CDR1 SGHTA and CDR2 FQGNSA are derived from the germline V gene. Library preparation used the immunoSEQ multiplex PCR assay. For the multiplex PCR, a mixture combining 60 forward primers for TCR Vbeta segments and 13 reverse primers for TCR Jbeta segments was used. The CDR3 region of rearranged TCR beta genes was amplified from genomic DNA with a multiplex PCR assay. The Illumina HiSeq System was used to sequence the amplified TCR beta libraries as 87-base-pair reads. For the original study's pipeline: A later analysis tallied roughly 78 million unique TCR beta chains across the 700 or so repertoires, and about 12 million of those chains were shared by two or more donors. Raw reads were error-corrected and collapsed into unique sequences with a nearest-neighbor algorithm that merged closely related sequences to remove PCR and sequencing errors. Alignment of CDR3 sequences to IMGT reference sequences was used to assign V, D and J gene segments. For a sequence to be retained, a match of at least six nucleotides was required to both a V gene segment and a J gene segment. A rearrangement counted as productive if the CDR3 had no stop codons and remained in frame with V and J, and every other rearrangement counted as non-productive. CDR3 was defined according to IMGT convention as the region running from the second conserved V-encoded cysteine to the conserved J-encoded phenylalanine. Sequences without an unambiguous match to a single V gene segment were excluded from the earlier analysis of several hundred of the donors. An earlier analysis of 550 to 650 of the donors classified V segments as functional when productive rearrangements were above 56.7% and as segregating when the standard deviation between donors was above 5%. To diagnose cytomegalovirus status from the catalog of TCR beta chain sequences, a statistical classification framework was built. V and J gene assignment, in a later analysis, came from comparing TCR nucleotide sequences with IMGT/GENE-DB human TR gene sequences. The TCRdist pipeline was used in a later analysis to assign CDR3 sequences and most-parsimonious VDJ recombination scenarios. A later analysis defined each TCR beta chain by its CDR3 amino acid sequence plus V-gene family, and excluded reads lacking a unique V-gene family. As a way to deal with suspected cross-contamination and a sequencing artifact, a later analysis dropped approximately 590 nucleotide sequences that were highly shared and had low generation probability. In a later analysis, a clonal expansion index was calculated for each public chain from normalized within-repertoire ranks of inferred template counts. In a later analysis, generation probabilities were computed using a VDJ recombination model fitted to out-of-frame rearrangements, and the results were checked against IGoR. A later analysis scored TCR-TCR, TCR-HLA and TCR-CMV co-occurrence with hypergeometric tests, applying a repertoire-size bias correction to TCR pairs. A later analysis estimated false discovery rates by permuting HLA or CMV assignments 20 times. In a later analysis, co-occurring TCRs were grouped using DBSCAN, with TCRdist sequence similarity added in when clustering inside HLA-allele-positive subsets. For co-occurrence clustering, repertoires with fewer than 30,000 or more than 120,000 public chains were excluded, along with five repertoires with anomalous nucleotide sharing. TCRdb mirrors the immuneACCESS table, restricted to in-frame sequences. Some clones are absent from its copies; in checked studies, under half trace to an unresolved V gene, and the reason for the others is unknown. D and trimming were read from the DNA, whereas the V and J calls and clone size are those reported in that table. The sample table records under 150,000 clones; roughly 62% of these occur just once. About 4.5% of the sample is held by the ten biggest clonotypes.

The clonotype was recovered from a man aged 55 to 70 in good health and CMV-seronegative. Here the chain combines TRBV7-2 and TRBJ2-1, with 7 junctional bases fitting TRBD2. The sequenced sample consisted of PBMCs. CDR3 loop: CASSPGLGSYNEQFF. DNA sequence: TGTGCCAGCAGCCCCGGACTAGGATCCTACAATGAGCAGTTCTTC.